This T cell receptor (beta chain) stems from a study of T cell responses to AZD1222 COVID-19 vaccine. The length of the CDR3 is 13 residues. The germline CDR1 and CDR2 sequences are LGHDT and YNNKEL (reference sequence). V dropped 5 bases and J dropped 5 bases, with 10 bases sitting between them. Sequencing used immunoSEQ multiplex PCR; TCRdb keeps in-frame clones, though not all of them. The sample contains 64,000 or so clones, 84% of which appear only once. This TCR was recovered from an adult in good health. The sample consisted of peripheral blood, taken on day 0 of AZD1222 vaccination. V and J are TRBV3-1 (or the pseudogene TRBV3-2) and TRBJ2-1; the D gene could be TRBD1 or TRBD2 (6 bases each). The CDR3 spells CASSVRGDNEQFF. CDR3 bases: TGTGCCAGCAGCGTAAGGGGGGACAATGAGCAGTTCTTC.